Listed below are T cell receptor beta chains from one sample, sequenced in a study of blood T cell repertoires in COVID-19. The protocol was immunoSEQ multiplex PCR, while the TCRdb copy is restricted to in-frame clones and leaves out a portion. The sample shows 390,000 or so clones, about 87% of them seen only once. Sequencing was done on a sample of PBMCs or T cells enriched from blood (not recorded which). The receptors were sampled from a woman aged 45-60 years who had recovered from COVID-19. Both conserved end residues are part of each CDR3. Each record gives: J gene, V gene, clone size, D gene, CDR3 protein, CDR3 DNA. D genes are given only for firm matches. The size entry is marked missing in some rows and otherwise reads once, few, many or a size class.

J: TRBJ2-1
V: TRBV27
size: few
D: -
CDR3: CASSSSGQVYNEQFF
DNA: TGTGCCAGCAGTTCTTCCGGACAAGTCTACAATGAGCAGTTCTTC

J: TRBJ2-5
V: TRBV13
size: -
D: -
CDR3: CASSLGAGNLFIETQYF
DNA: TGTGCCAGCAGCTTAGGCGCAGGGAATCTTTTTATAGAGACCCAGTACTTC

J: TRBJ2-1
V: TRBV15
size: -
D: TRBD2
CDR3: CATSLRGLAGSNEQFF
DNA: TGTGCCACCAGCCTCAGAGGACTAGCGGGCAGCAATGAGCAGTTCTTC

J: TRBJ2-7
V: TRBV6-5
size: -
D: -
CDR3: CASRNSRYEQYF
DNA: TGTGCCAGCAGGAACAGCCGGTACGAGCAGTACTTC

J: TRBJ1-1
V: TRBV29-1
size: -
D: -
CDR3: CSPHRSSTEAFF
DNA: TGCAGCCCCCATCGTAGTAGCACTGAAGCTTTCTTT

J: TRBJ1-1
V: TRBV3-1/TRBV3-2
size: -
D: -
CDR3: CASSHQSVNTEAFF
DNA: TGTGCCAGCAGCCATCAGTCCGTGAACACTGAAGCTTTCTTT

J: TRBJ1-1
V: TRBV19
size: -
D: -
CDR3: CASSTSRGNTEAFF
DNA: TGTGCCAGTAGTACCTCCAGGGGCAACACTGAAGCTTTCTTT

J: TRBJ2-3
V: TRBV4-2
size: -
D: TRBD2
CDR3: CASSRGTSHQDTQYF
DNA: TGTGCCAGCAGTCGCGGGACTAGCCATCAAGATACGCAGTATTTT

J: TRBJ2-1
V: TRBV15
size: few
D: -
CDR3: CATSRSATQVGSLDNEQFF
DNA: TGTGCCACCAGCAGATCCGCAACCCAAGTGGGCTCTCTGGACAATGAGCAGTTCTTC

J: TRBJ1-1
V: TRBV7-9
size: -
D: -
CDR3: CASSLGLGVSTEAFF
DNA: TGTGCCAGCAGCTTAGGCCTAGGGGTGAGCACTGAAGCTTTCTTT

J: TRBJ1-1
V: TRBV10-3
size: -
D: TRBD1
CDR3: CAISESGRGPAEAFF
DNA: TGTGCCATCAGTGAGTCGGGCAGGGGGCCCGCTGAAGCTTTCTTT

J: TRBJ1-5
V: TRBV6-5
size: -
D: -
CDR3: CASMGQNVPYQPQHF
DNA: TGTGCCAGCATGGGGCAAAATGTTCCCTATCAGCCCCAGCATTTT

J: TRBJ2-7
V: TRBV6-2/TRBV6-3
size: -
D: -
CDR3: CASSRGTRNYEQYF
DNA: TGTGCCAGCAGCCGGGGGACTCGAAACTACGAGCAGTACTTC

J: TRBJ2-5
V: TRBV28
size: few
D: -
CDR3: CASSLLGAQETQYF
DNA: TGTGCCAGCAGTTTATTGGGGGCCCAAGAGACCCAGTACTTC

J: TRBJ2-3
V: TRBV6-5
size: -
D: TRBD2
CDR3: CASSLAGGSTDTQYF
DNA: TGTGCCAGCAGTCTAGCGGGGGGAAGCACAGATACGCAGTATTTT

J: TRBJ2-7
V: TRBV15
size: -
D: TRBD1
CDR3: CATSREDRDSYEQYF
DNA: TGTGCCACCAGCAGAGAAGACAGGGACTCCTACGAGCAGTACTTC